This T cell receptor beta chain originates from a study of CDR3 diversity in severe acne. TCRdb used MiXCR to reprocess the PCR reads, holding one entry per CDR3 protein. The repertoire holds over 85,000 distinct CDR3 sequences, under 60% seen once, with over 10% in the top ten. This CDR3 is 16 amino acids long. Per germline, CDR1 MDHEN and CDR2 SYDVKM. With 2 bases removed from V and 0 bases from J, the gap between germline ends came to 11 bases. The TCR was taken from a male donor with acne. Sequenced material: blood. The chain has TRBV28 and TRBJ1-3; tentatively, D is TRBD1 (5 bases). Here the CDR3 reads CASSLNQGYSGNTIYF. The CDR3 DNA reads TGTGCCAGCAGTTTAAACCAGGGCTACTCTGGAAACACCATATATTTT.